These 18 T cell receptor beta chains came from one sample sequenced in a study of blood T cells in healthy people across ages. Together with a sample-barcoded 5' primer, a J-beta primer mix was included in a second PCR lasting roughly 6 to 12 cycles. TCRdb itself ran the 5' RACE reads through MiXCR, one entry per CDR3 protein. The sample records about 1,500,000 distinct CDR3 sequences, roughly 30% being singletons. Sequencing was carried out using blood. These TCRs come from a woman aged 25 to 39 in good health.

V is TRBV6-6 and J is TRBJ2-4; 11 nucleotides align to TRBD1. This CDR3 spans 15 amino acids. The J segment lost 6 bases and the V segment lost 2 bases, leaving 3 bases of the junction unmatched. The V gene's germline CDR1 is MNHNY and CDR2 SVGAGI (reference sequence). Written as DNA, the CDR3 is TGTGCCAGCAGTTACCTAGGACAGGGGGCAAACATTCAGTACTTC. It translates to CASSYLGQGANIQYF.

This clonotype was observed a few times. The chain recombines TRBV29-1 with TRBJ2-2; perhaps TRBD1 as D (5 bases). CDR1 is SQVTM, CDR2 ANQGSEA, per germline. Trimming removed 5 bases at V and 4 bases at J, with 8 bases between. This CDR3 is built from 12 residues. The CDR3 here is CSVPQGTGELFF. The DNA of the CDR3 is TGCAGCGTTCCCCAGGGCACCGGGGAGCTGTTTTTT.

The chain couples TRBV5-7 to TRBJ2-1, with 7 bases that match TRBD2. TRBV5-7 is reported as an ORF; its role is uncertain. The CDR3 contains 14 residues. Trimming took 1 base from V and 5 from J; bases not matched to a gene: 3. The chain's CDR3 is CASSLWGGDNEQFF. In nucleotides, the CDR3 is TGTGCCAGCAGCTTGTGGGGGGGAGACAATGAGCAGTTCTTC.

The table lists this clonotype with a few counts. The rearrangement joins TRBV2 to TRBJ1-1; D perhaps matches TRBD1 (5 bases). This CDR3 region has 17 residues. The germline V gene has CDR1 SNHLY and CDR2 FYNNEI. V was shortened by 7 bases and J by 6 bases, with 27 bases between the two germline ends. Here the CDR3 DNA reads TGTGCCAGCAATAAAGACCCTCGGACACCGAGTCGCCCTGAAGCTTTCTTT. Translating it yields CASNKDPRTPSRPEAFF.

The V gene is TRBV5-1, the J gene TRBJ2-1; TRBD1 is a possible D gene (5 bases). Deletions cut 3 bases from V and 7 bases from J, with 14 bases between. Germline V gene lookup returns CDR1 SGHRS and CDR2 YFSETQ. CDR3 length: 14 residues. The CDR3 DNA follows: TGCGCCAGCAGCTGGGGCTGGGTTGGGAATGAGCAGTTCTTC. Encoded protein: CASSWGWVGNEQFF.

The DNA for the CDR3 is TGTGCCAGCAGCAGGAAGACAGGGACCTATAATTCACCCCTCCACTTT. Amino acids: CASSRKTGTYNSPLHF. This chain links TRBV6-5 with TRBJ1-6; TRBD1 matches 7 bases. Per germline, CDR1 MNHEY and CDR2 SVGAGI. Trimming took 6 bases from V and 2 from J; bases not matched to a gene: 7. The CDR3 spans 16 residues.

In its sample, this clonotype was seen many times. The CDR3 sequence: CSATPGGGQETQYF. The CDR3 region has the DNA TGCAGTGCCACTCCAGGGGGGGGACAAGAGACCCAGTACTTC. The chain is built from TRBV20-1 and TRBJ2-5; D might be TRBD1 or TRBD2, each matching 7 bases. V was pared by 6 bases and J by 2 bases, with 16 bases between. The CDR3 consists of 14 residues. Germline V gene sequence: CDR1 DFQATT, CDR2 SNEGSKA (reference sequence).

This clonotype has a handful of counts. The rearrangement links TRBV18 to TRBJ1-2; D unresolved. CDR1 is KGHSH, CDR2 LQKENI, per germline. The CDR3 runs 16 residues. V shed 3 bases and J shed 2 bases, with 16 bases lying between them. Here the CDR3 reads CASSPTIRSVNYGYTF. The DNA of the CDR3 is TGTGCCAGCTCACCCACTATCCGTTCCGTAAACTATGGCTACACCTTC.

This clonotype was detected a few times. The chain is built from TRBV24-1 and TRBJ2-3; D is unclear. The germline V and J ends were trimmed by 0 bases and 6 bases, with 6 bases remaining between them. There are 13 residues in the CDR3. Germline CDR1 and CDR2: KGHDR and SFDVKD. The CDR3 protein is CATSDLVMDTQYF. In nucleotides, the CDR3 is TGTGCCACCAGTGATTTGGTGATGGATACGCAGTATTTT.

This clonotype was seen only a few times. The CDR3 spells CASSSDRNSVETQYF. Here the CDR3 DNA reads TGTGCCAGCAGCTCGGACCGCAACAGTGTAGAGACCCAGTACTTC. The chain is built from TRBV7-2 and TRBJ2-5; D is unresolved. V was pared by 4 bases and J by 4 bases, with 16 bases between. The CDR3 length is 15 residues. From germline, CDR1 is SGHTA and CDR2 FQGNSA. Full variable domain (outside the CDR3, taken from reference TRBV7-2 and TRBJ2-5): GAGVSQSPSNKVTEKGKDVELRCDPISGHTALYWYRQSLGQGLEFLIYFQGNSAPDKSGLPSDRFSAERTGGSVSTLTIQRTQQEDSAVYLCASSSDRNSVETQYFGPGTRLLVL.

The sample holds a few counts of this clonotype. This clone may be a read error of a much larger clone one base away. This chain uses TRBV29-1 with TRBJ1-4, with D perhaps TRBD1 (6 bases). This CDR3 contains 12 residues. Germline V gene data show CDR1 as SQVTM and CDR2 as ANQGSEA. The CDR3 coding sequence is TGCAGGGGGGGCGAGGGTAATGAAAAACTGTTTTTT. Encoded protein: CRGGEGNEKLFF.

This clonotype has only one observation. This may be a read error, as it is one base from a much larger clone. CDR3 loop: CAISARDRENGHTF. DNA of the CDR3: TGTGCCATCAGCGCTCGGGACAGGGAGAATGGCCACACCTTC. The chain combines TRBV10-3 with TRBJ1-2; 9 bases fit TRBD1. The length of the CDR3 is 14 residues. CDR1 is ENHRY, CDR2 SYGVKD, per germline.

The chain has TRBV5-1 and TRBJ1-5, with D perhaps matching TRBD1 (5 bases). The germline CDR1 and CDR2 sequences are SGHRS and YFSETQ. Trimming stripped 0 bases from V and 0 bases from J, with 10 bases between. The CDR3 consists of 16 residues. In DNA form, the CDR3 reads TGCGCCAGCAGCTTGGCCGGGACCGATAGCAATCAGCCCCAGCATTTT. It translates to CASSLAGTDSNQPQHF.

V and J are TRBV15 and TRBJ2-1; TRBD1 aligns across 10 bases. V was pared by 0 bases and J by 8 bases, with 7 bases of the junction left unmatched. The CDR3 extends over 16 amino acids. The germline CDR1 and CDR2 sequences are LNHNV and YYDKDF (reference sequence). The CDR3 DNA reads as TGTGCCACCAGCAGAGACACCGGGACAGGGGCCCATGAGCAGTTCTTC. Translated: CATSRDTGTGAHEQFF.

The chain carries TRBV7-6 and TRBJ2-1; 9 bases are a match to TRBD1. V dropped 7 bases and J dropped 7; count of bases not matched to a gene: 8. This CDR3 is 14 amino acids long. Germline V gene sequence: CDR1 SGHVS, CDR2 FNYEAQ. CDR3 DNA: TGTGCCAGCATGCCAGGGACAGGGCGGAATGAGCAGTTCTTC. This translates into CASMPGTGRNEQFF.

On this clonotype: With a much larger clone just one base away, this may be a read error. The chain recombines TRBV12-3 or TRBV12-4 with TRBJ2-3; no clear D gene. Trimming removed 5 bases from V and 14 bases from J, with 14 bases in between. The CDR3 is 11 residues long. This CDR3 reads CASSQKGKLYF. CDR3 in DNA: TGTGCCAGCAGTCAGAAAGGAAAACTGTATTTT.

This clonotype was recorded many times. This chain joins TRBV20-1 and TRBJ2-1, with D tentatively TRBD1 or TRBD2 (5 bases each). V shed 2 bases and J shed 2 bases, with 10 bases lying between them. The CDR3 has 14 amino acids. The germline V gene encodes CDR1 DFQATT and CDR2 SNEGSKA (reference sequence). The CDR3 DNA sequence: TGCAGTGCTAGACGAGGGGCAACCTACAATGAGCAGTTCTTC. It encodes CSARRGATYNEQFF.

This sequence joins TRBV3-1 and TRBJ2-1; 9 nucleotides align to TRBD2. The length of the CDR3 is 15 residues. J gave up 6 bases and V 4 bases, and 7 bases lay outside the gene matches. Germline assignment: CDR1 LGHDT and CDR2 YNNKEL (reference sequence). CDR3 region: CASSPTGSGGNEQFF. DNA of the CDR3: TGTGCCAGCAGCCCCACGGGTAGCGGGGGCAATGAGCAGTTCTTC.